The 12 T cell receptor beta chains below come from one sample, sequenced in a study of T cells after yellow fever vaccination. TCRdb re-analysed the 5' RACE reads in MiXCR, keeping a single row per CDR3 protein. The table has roughly 62,000 distinct CDR3 sequences, approximately 7% seen once. The material was CD8+ T cells sorted from PBMCs, obtained on the day of the first yellow fever vaccination. The receptors here all came from a man aged 18 to 35 who received the YFV17D yellow fever vaccine.

In this sample, this clonotype turned up a few times. The J gene is TRBJ2-7, the V gene TRBV7-2; perhaps TRBD2 as D (6 bases). CDR1 and CDR2 (germline): SGHTA, FQGNSA. V was pared by 0 bases and J by 4 bases, with 16 bases between. The CDR3 spans 16 residues. CDR3 in amino acids: CASSLAVAEFSYEQYV. The CDR3 coding sequence is TGTGCCAGCAGCTTAGCAGTAGCGGAGTTCTCATACGAGCAGTACGTC.

This clonotype was observed many times. The chain carries TRBV5-8 and TRBJ2-7, with D perhaps matching TRBD2 (5 bases). The CDR3 spans 13 residues. V lost 4 bases and J 2 bases, leaving 10 bases between the germline ends. Germline V gene sequence: CDR1 SGHTS, CDR2 YDEGEE. In DNA form, the CDR3 reads TGTGCCAGCAGCCCCCCCGGGGCCTACGAGCAGTACTTC. This codes for CASSPPGAYEQYF.

Only a few counts were recorded for this clonotype. The chain is built from TRBV5-4 and TRBJ2-3, with 16 bases identical to TRBD2. The CDR3 has 17 amino acids. Germline CDR1 is SGHNT and CDR2 is YYREEE (reference sequence). Trimming took 9 bases from V and 5 from J; bases not matched to a gene: 12. The chain's CDR3 is CATSGTSGGAFGDTQYF. CDR3 in DNA: TGTGCCACCTCCGGGACTAGCGGGGGGGCCTTTGGAGATACGCAGTATTTT. The complete variable domain, with remaining parts taken from reference TRBV5-4 and TRBJ2-3, reads ETGVTQSPTHLIKTRGQQVTLRCSSQSGHNTVSWYQQALGQGPQFIFQYYREEENGRGNFPPRFSGLQFPNYSSELNVNALELDDSALYLCATSGTSGGAFGDTQYFGPGTRLTVL.

The V gene is TRBV9, the J gene TRBJ1-5; D call uncertain. CDR1 is SGDLS, CDR2 YYNGEE, per germline. The CDR3 length is 16 residues. The V end was cut by 0 bases, the J end by 2 bases, with 12 bases between. The CDR3 DNA is TGTGCCAGCAGCGTAGAGAACGGGGAGGGCAATCAGCCCCAGCATTTT. This translates into CASSVENGEGNQPQHF.

This clonotype has a count of ten or more. This chain connects TRBV29-1 to TRBJ1-1; no definite D call. Germline CDR1 and CDR2: SQVTM and ANQGSEA. CDR3 length equals 12 residues. V was cut by 3 bases and J by 6 bases, with 11 bases left in between. The CDR3 DNA reads TGCAGCGTTGATACAGCAGTCCCTGAAGCTTTCTTT. Translation gives CSVDTAVPEAFF.

This clonotype was counted a few times. The V call is TRBV12-3 or TRBV12-4, the J call TRBJ1-5, with TRBD1 identical over 7 bases. Trimming took 8 bases from V and 15 from J; bases not matched to a gene: 13. The CDR3 covers 12 residues. CDR3 coding DNA: TGTGCCAGCGGGCAGGGGGGGGCCCCGGGGCATTTT. Amino acid sequence: CASGQGGAPGHF.

This clonotype was observed a few times. The V and J genes are TRBV4-1 and TRBJ2-1; D is ambiguous. Germline V gives CDR1 MGHRA, CDR2 YSYEKL. The CDR3 covers 16 residues. Trimming cost V 1 base and J 5 bases, with 15 bases left between them. The CDR3 spells CASSQVLVRRNNEQFF. CDR3 DNA: TGCGCCAGCAGCCAAGTTTTGGTTCGACGCAACAATGAGCAGTTCTTC.

The rearrangement joins TRBV20-1 to TRBJ1-1; D might be TRBD1 (6 bases). The germline V and J ends were trimmed by 6 bases and 10 bases, with 15 bases remaining between them. The CDR3 covers 11 residues. From germline, CDR1 is DFQATT and CDR2 SNEGSKA (reference sequence). The CDR3: CSALTGIGAFF. The DNA of the CDR3 is TGCAGTGCGTTAACAGGGATAGGAGCTTTCTTT.

The chain has TRBV5-6 and TRBJ2-2; TRBD2 matches at 14 bases. The CDR3 totals 19 residues. Germline assignment: CDR1 SGHDT and CDR2 YYEEEE. The V gene end was trimmed by 0 bases and the J gene end by 6 bases; junction bases not matched to a gene: 10. CDR3 region: CASSLAGGLAGAGSGELFF. DNA for the CDR3: TGTGCCAGCAGCTTGGCCGGGGGACTAGCGGGGGCCGGCTCCGGGGAGCTGTTTTTT. Together with reference TRBV5-6 and TRBJ2-2, the CDR3 gives the full variable domain: DAGVTQSPTHLIKTRGQQVTLRCSPKSGHDTVSWYQQALGQGPQFIFQYYEEEERQRGNFPDRFSGHQFPNYSSELNVNALLLGDSALYLCASSLAGGLAGAGSGELFFGEGSRLTVL.

This chain uses TRBV10-3 with TRBJ2-1, with 12 bases identical to TRBD2. This CDR3 has 15 residues. The germline V gene has CDR1 ENHRY and CDR2 SYGVKD. V gave up 11 bases and J gave up 5 bases; unmatched junction bases: 10. For the CDR3, the DNA is TGTGCCGTCACTAGCGGGGGGATGATCGACAATGAGCAGTTCTTC. This codes for CAVTSGGMIDNEQFF.

This clonotype showed up just a few times. The chain has TRBV7-2 and TRBJ2-5; D may be TRBD1 (6 bases). This CDR3 region has 13 residues. Germline lookup yields CDR1 SGHTA and CDR2 FQGNSA. V lost 3 bases, J lost 5 bases, and 10 bases lay in between. CDR3 bases: TGTGCCAGCAGCTTTCGGACAGTTGAGACCCAGTACTTC. The encoded protein is CASSFRTVETQYF.

This clonotype showed up just a few times. This chain connects TRBV10-3 to TRBJ2-5; 8 positions agree with TRBD2. Germline V gene sequence: CDR1 ENHRY, CDR2 SYGVKD. V lost 11 bases, J lost 5 bases, and 16 bases stayed unmatched. The CDR3 is 15 residues long. In DNA form, the CDR3 reads TGTGCCTCGAGCGACGGCGGGGGGCTTTGGGAGACCCAGTACTTC. The encoded protein is CASSDGGGLWETQYF.